One sample yielded the 22 T cell receptor beta chains listed below, sequenced in a study of shared clonotypes between healthy human individuals. Generated by immunoSEQ multiplex PCR, the TCRdb table keeps only in-frame clones and is missing some. Of millions of clones detected, over 85% appear once; the ten largest clones hold 0.13%. Material for sequencing was naive CD4+ T cells sorted from blood. Subset denoted: CD45RA+ positively selected. These receptors were obtained from a man younger than 30 in good health.

The rearrangement joins TRBV4-3 to TRBJ2-7; D may be TRBD2 (6 bases). The V gene lost 0 bases and the J gene lost 6 bases, with 15 bases spanning the gap. The CDR3 loop spans 15 amino acids. CDR1 and CDR2 (germline): LGHNA, YSLEER. The CDR3 nucleotides read TGCGCCAGCAGCCAAGAAGCCCGGGGGTATAGCGAGCAGTACTTC. Translation gives CASSQEARGYSEQYF.

This clone occurred once. This chain links TRBV5-3 with TRBJ2-2, with no clear D. TRBV5-3 counts as an open reading frame of uncertain function. The CDR3 runs 14 residues. V was clipped by 0 bases and J by 6 bases, with 9 bases between them. CDR3 sequence reads: CARSLDRFAGELFF. In DNA form, the CDR3 reads TGTGCCAGAAGCTTGGATAGGTTCGCCGGGGAGCTGTTTTTT.

The chain has TRBV6-4 and TRBJ2-1; D call uncertain. The V end was cut by 4 bases, the J end by 8 bases, with 12 bases between. Per the germline V gene, CDR1 is MRHNA and CDR2 is SNTAGT. The CDR3 loop spans 13 amino acids. The CDR3 spells CASSVDSIDEQFF. CDR3 bases: TGTGCCAGCAGTGTAGACTCTATCGATGAGCAGTTCTTC.

The chain joins TRBV6-1 to TRBJ1-5, with D perhaps TRBD1 (5 bases). The germline V gene has CDR1 MNHNS and CDR2 SASEGT. This CDR3 spans 11 amino acids. V was clipped by 10 bases and J by 7 bases, with 11 bases between them. The CDR3 nucleotides are TGTGCCACCCTCGGGGGACAGCCCCAGCATTTT. Translation gives CATLGGQPQHF.

This sequence joins TRBV5-4 and TRBJ2-2, with D possibly TRBD1 on 5 matching bases. V was shortened by 0 bases and J by 6 bases, with 21 bases between the two germline ends. The germline V gene encodes CDR1 SGHNT and CDR2 YYREEE (reference sequence). The CDR3 has 18 residues. CDR3 protein: CASSLGMGGRVMPGELFF. CDR3 nucleotide sequence: TGTGCCAGCAGCTTGGGGATGGGTGGCAGGGTCATGCCCGGGGAGCTGTTTTTT.

The J gene is TRBJ1-4, the V gene TRBV4-3, with a weak D call TRBD1 (6 bases). This CDR3 spans 16 amino acids. CDR1 is LGHNA and CDR2 is YSLEER in the germline V gene. Deletions cut 1 base from V and 0 bases from J, with 9 bases between. DNA of the CDR3: TGCGCCAGCAGCCAAGGGGACACCCCAACTAATGAAAAACTGTTTTTT. Its protein is CASSQGDTPTNEKLFF.

With regard to this clone: Other nucleotide sequences from this sample produce the same CDR3. J is TRBJ1-1 and V is TRBV18; D ambiguous. The V and J ends lost 2 bases and 4 bases respectively, with 8 bases between them. CDR1 and CDR2 (germline): KGHSH, LQKENI. The CDR3 sequence is 13 residues long. DNA for the CDR3: TGTGCCAGCTCACCAACCGGGCTCACTGAAGCTTTCTTT. It specifies CASSPTGLTEAFF.

The V call is TRBV18, the J call TRBJ2-2; D gene uncertain. Germline V lookup: CDR1 KGHSH, CDR2 LQKENI. The CDR3 extends over 14 amino acids. V was trimmed by 6 bases and J by 1 base, leaving 9 bases between them. The CDR3 protein is CASSLPLNTGELFF. The CDR3 region has the DNA TGTGCCAGCTCCCTACCCTTGAACACCGGGGAGCTGTTTTTT.

CDR3 sequence (DNA): TGCGCCAGCCGACCCTCGTTCGGGGAGCAGTTCTTC. This encodes CASRPSFGEQFF. The rearrangement uses TRBV5-1 and TRBJ2-1; D is unclear. CDR3 length: 12 amino acids. Germline CDR1 SGHRS, CDR2 YFSETQ. V was shortened by 7 bases and J by 10 bases, with 15 bases between the two germline ends. The complete variable domain, with remaining parts taken from reference TRBV5-1 and TRBJ2-1, reads KAGVTQTPRYLIKTRGQQVTLSCSPISGHRSVSWYQQTPGQGLQFLFEYFSETQRNKGNFPGRFSGRQFSNSRSEMNVSTLELGDSALYLCASRPSFGEQFFGPGTRLTVL.

The chain joins TRBV5-1 to TRBJ2-7, with 9 bases lining up with TRBD1. The CDR3 length is 16 residues. The V and J ends lost 0 bases and 5 bases, in that order; junction bases with no gene match: 9. Germline V gene lookup returns CDR1 SGHRS and CDR2 YFSETQ. The CDR3: CASSLATGTGRNEQYF. In DNA, the CDR3 is TGCGCCAGCAGCTTGGCCACCGGGACAGGGAGGAACGAGCAGTACTTC. The variable domain in full, with the rest retrieved from reference TRBV5-1 and TRBJ2-7, is KAGVTQTPRYLIKTRGQQVTLSCSPISGHRSVSWYQQTPGQGLQFLFEYFSETQRNKGNFPGRFSGRQFSNSRSEMNVSTLELGDSALYLCASSLATGTGRNEQYFGPGTRLTVT.

The chain joins TRBV5-1 to TRBJ1-2, with D unclear. Trimming pared 4 bases from V and 6 bases from J, leaving 16 bases between. The germline V gene has CDR1 SGHRS and CDR2 YFSETQ. The CDR3 totals 14 residues. CDR3 amino acids: CASSTSPGSDGYTF. The CDR3 region has the DNA TGCGCCAGCAGCACGTCTCCGGGTTCGGATGGCTACACCTTC.

As for this clone: A clone one base away is much larger, so this may be a read error. This sample also contains other DNA sequences that code for the same CDR3. This chain links TRBV11-2 with TRBJ2-5, with D possibly TRBD2 on 6 matching bases. The CDR3 has 13 amino acids. Between the trimmed V and J ends, which lost 3 bases and 1 base, there was a span of 6 bases. CDR1 and CDR2 (germline): SGHAT, FQNNGV. Here the CDR3 reads CASSLGGQETQYF. CDR3 nucleotides: TGTGCCAGCAGCTTGGGGGGCCAAGAGACCCAGTACTTC.

This clone was recorded once. The chain employs TRBV5-8 and TRBJ2-7; 12 bases map to TRBD2. Germline CDR1 reads SGHTS; CDR2 reads YDEGEE. This CDR3 is built from 19 residues. J was trimmed by 2 bases and V by 3 bases; bases with no gene match: 15. CDR3 DNA sequence: TGTGCCAGCAGCTCCACCCCCTTTCAGACTAGCGGGGGAACCTACGAGCAGTACTTC. Translation: CASSSTPFQTSGGTYEQYF.

The chain has TRBV9 and TRBJ2-2; TRBD2 matches at 9 bases. The CDR3 loop spans 18 amino acids. Germline loops: CDR1 SGDLS, CDR2 YYNGEE. The J segment lost 4 bases and the V segment lost 4 bases, leaving 14 bases of the junction unmatched. As DNA, the CDR3 is TGTGCCAGCAGCCCCCGTGGGGCGGGGGGGGCCATCACCGGGGAGCTGTTTTTT. Residues: CASSPRGAGGAITGELFF.

For this clone: This same CDR3 is encoded by further DNA sequences in the sample. The V gene is TRBV10-1, the J gene TRBJ2-7; D is unclear. Trimming left V 2 bases short and J 5 bases short, with 4 bases between. Germline CDR1 and CDR2: WNHNN and SYGVQD (reference sequence). This CDR3 has 11 residues. The CDR3 here is CASSEGDEQYF. In DNA, the CDR3 is TGCGCCAGCAGTGAGGGGGACGAGCAGTACTTC.

The rearrangement uses TRBV18 and TRBJ1-4; D may be TRBD1 (5 bases). The V gene's germline CDR1 is KGHSH and CDR2 LQKENI. The CDR3 is 15 residues long. V lost 3 bases and J 5 bases, leaving 13 bases between the germline ends. CDR3 in DNA: TGTGCCAGCTCACCCAGGGAATTGGGAAATGAAAAACTGTTTTTT. This translates into CASSPRELGNEKLFF.

The V and J genes are TRBV6-5 and TRBJ1-2, with unresolved D. CDR3 length equals 14 residues. Germline V gene sequence: CDR1 MNHEY, CDR2 SVGAGI. V was cut by 2 bases and J by 0 bases, with 7 bases left in between. The CDR3: CASSYQRTNYGYTF. The CDR3 coding sequence is TGTGCCAGCAGTTACCAGCGTACTAACTATGGCTACACCTTC.

This clone came up a few times. The sample holds other DNA sequences that translate to the same CDR3. The rearrangement joins TRBV27 to TRBJ2-3; 7 positions match TRBD2. Germline values: CDR1 MNHEY, CDR2 SMNVEV (reference sequence). With 4 bases clipped from V and 7 bases from J, the junction kept 14 bases outside the gene matches. The length of the CDR3 is 16 residues. CDR3 loop: CASSSSAGIAIYTQYF. For the CDR3, the DNA is TGTGCCAGCAGTTCGTCAGCGGGGATAGCAATATATACGCAGTATTTT.

The J gene is TRBJ2-1, the V gene TRBV15; TRBD2 aligns across 9 bases. Germline-derived CDR1 and CDR2 are LNHNV and YYDKDF (reference sequence). The CDR3 totals 16 residues. The V and J ends lost 0 bases and 6 bases, in that order; junction bases with no gene match: 6. CDR3 in DNA: TGTGCCACCAGCAGAGATAAGGTAGCGGGGGCCAATGAGCAGTTCTTC. Amino acids: CATSRDKVAGANEQFF. Complete variable domain (other parts from reference TRBV15 and TRBJ2-1): DAMVIQNPRYQVTQFGKPVTLSCSQTLNHNVMYWYQQKSSQAPKLLFHYYDKDFNNEADTPDNFQSRRPNTSFCFLDIRSPGLGDTAMYLCATSRDKVAGANEQFFGPGTRLTVL.

A note on this clone: A single base separates this from a much larger clone, so it may be a read error. The sample carries other DNA sequences with the same CDR3. This chain uses TRBV6-1 with TRBJ1-1; no firm D call. CDR3 length: 13 amino acids. V shed 3 bases and J shed 1 base, with 6 bases lying between them. The germline gives CDR1 MNHNS, CDR2 SASEGT. The DNA of the CDR3 is TGTGCCAGCAGTGACCAAGGGAACACTGAAGCTTTCTTT. It is translated as CASSDQGNTEAFF.

The rearrangement joins TRBV27 to TRBJ1-2, with TRBD1 matching 8 bases. Germline V gene data show CDR1 as MNHEY and CDR2 as SMNVEV (reference sequence). This CDR3 comprises 17 residues. The V and J ends lost 4 bases and 0 bases, in that order; junction bases with no gene match: 10. CDR3 DNA: TGTGCCAGCAGTTCTCGGACAGGGCTTACTCCTAACTATGGCTACACCTTC. It encodes CASSSRTGLTPNYGYTF.

This chain uses TRBV5-1 with TRBJ1-2; 7 positions agree with TRBD1. CDR3 length: 14 amino acids. Germline V lookup: CDR1 SGHRS, CDR2 YFSETQ. J gave up 8 bases and V 0 bases, and 7 bases lay outside the gene matches. CDR3 residues: CASSLDRQGLGYTF. CDR3 sequence (DNA): TGCGCCAGCAGCTTGGATCGACAGGGTTTAGGCTACACCTTC.